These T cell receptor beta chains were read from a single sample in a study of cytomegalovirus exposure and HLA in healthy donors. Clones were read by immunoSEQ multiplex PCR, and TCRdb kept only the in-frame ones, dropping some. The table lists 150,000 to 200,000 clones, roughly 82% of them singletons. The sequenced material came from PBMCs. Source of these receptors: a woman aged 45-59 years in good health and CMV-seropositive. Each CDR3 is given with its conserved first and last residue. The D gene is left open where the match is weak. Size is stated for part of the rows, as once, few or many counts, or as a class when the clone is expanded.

DNA: TGTGCCAGCAGATTGGATCAGGGGGTTGGAACTGAAGCTTTCTTT
CDR3: CASRLDQGVGTEAFF
V: TRBV2
J: TRBJ1-1
size: NA
D: TRBD1

DNA: TGTGCCAGCAGCCAAGTCCAGGGAGGGGCGGGGGAGACCCAGTACTTC
CDR3: CASSQVQGGAGETQYF
V: TRBV14
J: TRBJ2-5
size: NA
D: TRBD2

DNA: TGTGCCAGCAGGGACAGTAAAGATACGCAGTATTTT
CDR3: CASRDSKDTQYF
V: TRBV2
J: TRBJ2-3
size: NA
D: NA

DNA: TGTGCCAGCAGCTCCCGGGGCGGGGGGAGAGTCACAGATACGCAGTATTTT
CDR3: CASSSRGGGRVTDTQYF
V: TRBV5-6
J: TRBJ2-3
size: once
D: TRBD2

DNA: TGTGCCAGCTCACTCGCAGGGGGATCCCCCTCTGGGGCCAACGTCCTGACTTTC
CDR3: CASSLAGGSPSGANVLTF
V: TRBV18
J: TRBJ2-6
size: NA
D: TRBD1

DNA: TGTGCCTGGAGCGTTTCGGATACGCAGTATTTT
CDR3: CAWSVSDTQYF
V: TRBV30
J: TRBJ2-3
size: NA
D: NA

DNA: TGTGCCAGCAGTGACCCGGGAGCTGGAAACACCATATATTTT
CDR3: CASSDPGAGNTIYF
V: TRBV25-1
J: TRBJ1-3
size: NA
D: NA

DNA: TGTGCCGGTGGAGACCTGAACACTGAAGCTTTCTTT
CDR3: CAGGDLNTEAFF
V: TRBV2
J: TRBJ1-1
size: few
D: NA

DNA: TGTGCCAGCACTCCTGGGGGCCTCTATGAGCAGTTCTTC
CDR3: CASTPGGLYEQFF
V: TRBV6-1
J: TRBJ2-1
size: few
D: NA

DNA: TGCGCCAGCAGCTTGAAGCTTCCCTCGAACACTGAAGCTTTCTTT
CDR3: CASSLKLPSNTEAFF
V: TRBV5-1
J: TRBJ1-1
size: NA
D: NA

DNA: TGTGCCTGGAGTTCACGGGGGGGGGTTCAGCCCCAGCATTTT
CDR3: CAWSSRGGVQPQHF
V: TRBV30
J: TRBJ1-5
size: once
D: NA

DNA: TGTGCCATCAGTGATGGGACAGGGCTTGCTGAAGCTTTCTTT
CDR3: CAISDGTGLAEAFF
V: TRBV10-3
J: TRBJ1-1
size: NA
D: TRBD1

DNA: TGTGCCAGCAGCTTAGGGTCGGGGGGCGCTCGGGAGCAGTTCTTC
CDR3: CASSLGSGGAREQFF
V: TRBV5-4
J: TRBJ2-1
size: NA
D: NA

DNA: TGTGCCAGCAGCGGACAGGGGTTAAACATTCAGTACTTC
CDR3: CASSGQGLNIQYF
V: TRBV9
J: TRBJ2-4
size: NA
D: TRBD1

DNA: TGTGCCAGCAGTTACTCTAGCGGGGGGGATTACGAGCAGTACTTC
CDR3: CASSYSSGGDYEQYF
V: TRBV6-5
J: TRBJ2-7
size: NA
D: TRBD2

DNA: TGTGCCAGCAGCCTCACCGGGGGGTCCGAAGAGACCCAGTACTTC
CDR3: CASSLTGGSEETQYF
V: TRBV5-4
J: TRBJ2-5
size: NA
D: TRBD2